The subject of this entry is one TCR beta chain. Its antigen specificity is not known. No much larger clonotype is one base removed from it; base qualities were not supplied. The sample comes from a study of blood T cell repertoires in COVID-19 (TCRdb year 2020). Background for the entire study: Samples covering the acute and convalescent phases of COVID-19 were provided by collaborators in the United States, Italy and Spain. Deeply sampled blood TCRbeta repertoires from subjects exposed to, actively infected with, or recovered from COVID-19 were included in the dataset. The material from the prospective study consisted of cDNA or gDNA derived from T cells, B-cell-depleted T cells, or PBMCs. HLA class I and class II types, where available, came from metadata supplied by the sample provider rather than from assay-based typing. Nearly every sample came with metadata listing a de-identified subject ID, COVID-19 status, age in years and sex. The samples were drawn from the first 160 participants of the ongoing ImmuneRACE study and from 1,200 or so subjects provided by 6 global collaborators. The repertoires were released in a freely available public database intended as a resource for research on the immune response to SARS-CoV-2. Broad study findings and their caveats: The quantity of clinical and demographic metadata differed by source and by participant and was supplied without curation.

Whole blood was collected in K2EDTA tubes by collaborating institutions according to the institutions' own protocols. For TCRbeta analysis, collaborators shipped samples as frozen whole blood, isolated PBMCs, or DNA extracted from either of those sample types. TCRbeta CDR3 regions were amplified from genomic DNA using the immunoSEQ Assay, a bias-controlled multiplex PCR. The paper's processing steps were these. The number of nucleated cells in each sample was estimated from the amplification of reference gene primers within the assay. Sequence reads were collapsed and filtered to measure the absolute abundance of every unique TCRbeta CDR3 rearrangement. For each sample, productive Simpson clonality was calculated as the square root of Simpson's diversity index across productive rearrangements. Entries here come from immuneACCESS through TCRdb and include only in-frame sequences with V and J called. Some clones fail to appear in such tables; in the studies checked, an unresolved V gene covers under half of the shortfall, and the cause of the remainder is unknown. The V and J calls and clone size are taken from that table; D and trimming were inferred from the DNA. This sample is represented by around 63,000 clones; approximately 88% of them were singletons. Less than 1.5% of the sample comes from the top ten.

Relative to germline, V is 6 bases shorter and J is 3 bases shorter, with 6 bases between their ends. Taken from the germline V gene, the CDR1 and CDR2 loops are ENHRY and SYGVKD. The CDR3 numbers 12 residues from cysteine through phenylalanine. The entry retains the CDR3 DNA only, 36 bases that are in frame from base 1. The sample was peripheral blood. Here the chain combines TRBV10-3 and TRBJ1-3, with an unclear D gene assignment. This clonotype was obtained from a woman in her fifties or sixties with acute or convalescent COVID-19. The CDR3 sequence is CAISPNGNTIYF. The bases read TGTGCCATCAGCCCTAATGGAAACACCATATATTTT.